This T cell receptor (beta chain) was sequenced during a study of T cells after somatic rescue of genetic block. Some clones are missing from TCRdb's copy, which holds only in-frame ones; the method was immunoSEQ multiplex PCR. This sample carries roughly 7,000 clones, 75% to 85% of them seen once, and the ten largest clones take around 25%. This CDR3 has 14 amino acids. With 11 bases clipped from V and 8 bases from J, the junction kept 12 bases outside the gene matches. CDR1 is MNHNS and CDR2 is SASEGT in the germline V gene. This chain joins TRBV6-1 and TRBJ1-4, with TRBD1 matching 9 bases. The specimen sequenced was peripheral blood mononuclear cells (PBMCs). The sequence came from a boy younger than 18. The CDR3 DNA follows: TGTGCCGGAGGGCCGGGGACAGGGAACGAAAAACTGTTTTTT. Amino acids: CAGGPGTGNEKLFF.